The rows below give T cell receptor beta chains drawn from one sample of a study of regulatory T cells in long-lasting Graves disease. TCRdb itself ran the multiplex PCR reads through MiXCR, one entry per CDR3 protein. The sample consists of more than 650,000 distinct CDR3 sequences, about 32% of them appearing once. The material was peripheral blood mononuclear cells (PBMCs), obtained when the disease was refractory, from a patient treated with antithyroid drugs. These receptors all stem from a female donor with Graves disease. CDR3s include the opening cysteine and the closing phenylalanine or tryptophan. D genes are given only for firm matches. Some rows mark clone size as missing; the rest say once, few, many or name a class of expanded clone.

>-|TRBJ1-1|12|-|TRBV29-1
TGCAGCGTTGAGGGGTTTGAAACTGAAGCTTTCTTT
CSVEGFETEAFF
>-|TRBJ1-2|13|many|TRBV28
TGTGCCAGCAAGGAAGGGAGGGTCTATGGCTACACCTTC
CASKEGRVYGYTF
>-|TRBJ1-5|14|-|TRBV27
TGTGCCAGCAGTTTAGTAGGGTTAGGGCAGCCCCAGCATTTT
CASSLVGLGQPQHF
>TRBD1|TRBJ1-2|15|many|TRBV28
TGTGCCAGCAGTTTATTACGGGGACAGAGGACCGGCTACACCTTC
CASSLLRGQRTGYTF
>-|TRBJ2-2|15|-|TRBV2
TGTGCCAGCAGTACGGGGACTGCTAACACCGGGGAGCTGTTTTTT
CASSTGTANTGELFF
>-|TRBJ2-2|15|-|TRBV12-3/TRBV12-4
TGTGCCAGCAGATCAGGCCCCTCTAATGCCGGGGAGCTGTTTTTT
CASRSGPSNAGELFF
>TRBD1|TRBJ1-5|15|-|TRBV5-1
TGCGCCAGCAGGACGACAGGGGATAGCAATCAGCCCCAGCATTTT
CASRTTGDSNQPQHF
>-|TRBJ2-2|15|many|TRBV2
TGTGCCAGCAAGGTTAGGGCAGGGGTCACCGGGGAGCTGTTTTTT
CASKVRAGVTGELFF
>-|TRBJ1-1|15|few|TRBV19
TGTGCCAGTAGTCAGCGGGGTTTAGTGAACACTGAAGCTTTCTTT
CASSQRGLVNTEAFF
>-|TRBJ1-2|13|many|TRBV27
TGTGCCAGCAGTTTACACGGGAACTATGGCTACACCTTC
CASSLHGNYGYTF
>TRBD1|TRBJ2-3|14|few|TRBV28
TGTGCCAGCACCCAGACAGGGGGCACAGATACGCAGTATTTT
CASTQTGGTDTQYF
>-|TRBJ1-3|16|-|TRBV11-2
TGTGCCAGCAGCTCAAATGGGGCCAGCTCTGGAAACACCATATATTTT
CASSSNGASSGNTIYF
>TRBD1|TRBJ1-5|15|-|TRBV28
TGTGCCAGCAGTTTACCCAGGGGGCGCGATCAGCCCCAGCATTTT
CASSLPRGRDQPQHF
>TRBD2|TRBJ2-1|15|-|TRBV12-3/TRBV12-4
TGTGCCAGCAGTTTTACTAGCGGGACGAACAATGAGCAGTTCTTC
CASSFTSGTNNEQFF
>TRBD1|TRBJ2-5|15|few|TRBV19
TGTGCCAGTAGTACCCGGGACAGGGGCCAAGAGACCCAGTACTTC
CASSTRDRGQETQYF
>-|TRBJ1-6|15|many|TRBV28
TGTGCCAGCAGTTTGGGGTTGGCCTATAATTCACCCCTCCACTTT
CASSLGLAYNSPLHF
>TRBD1|TRBJ1-1|15|-|TRBV9
TGTGCCAGCAGCGTAGCGACAGGGGGAGGCACTGAAGCTTTCTTT
CASSVATGGGTEAFF
>-|TRBJ2-5|13|few|TRBV25-1
TGTGCCAGCTTCAGACGAGCGCAAGAGACCCAGTACTTC
CASFRRAQETQYF
>TRBD2|TRBJ2-7|15|-|TRBV7-9
TGTGCCAGCAGCCACGGGACTAGCGAACCCTACGAGCAGTACTTC
CASSHGTSEPYEQYF
>-|TRBJ2-5|13|many|TRBV11-2
TGTGCCAGCAGCTCTACACGCCAAGAGACCCAGTACTTC
CASSSTRQETQYF
>-|TRBJ1-1|13|many|TRBV28
TGTGCCACCCGACTTGGGGATCCCGCTGAAGCTTTCTTT
CATRLGDPAEAFF
>TRBD1|TRBJ1-5|12|few|TRBV6-1
TGTGCCAGCAGTGGGGCGACAGGGGTGCAGCATTTT
CASSGATGVQHF
>-|TRBJ2-2|16|-|TRBV12-3/TRBV12-4
TGTGCCAGCAGTTTCGGTTCGGGACCTTCGGTCGGGGAGCTGTTTTTT
CASSFGSGPSVGELFF
>TRBD1|TRBJ1-1|15|few|TRBV28
TGTGCCAGCAGTTTGCTCGGGACAGGCGACACTGAAGCTTTCTTT
CASSLLGTGDTEAFF
>-|TRBJ2-5|15|-|TRBV5-4
TGTGCCAGCAGCTCTATGGTCGAATGGGGAGAGACCCAGTACTTC
CASSSMVEWGETQYF
>-|TRBJ1-5|16|few|TRBV15
TGTGCCACCAGCAGAGGCGGGGCCGCCACAGGGCAGCCCCAGCATTTT
CATSRGGAATGQPQHF
>TRBD2|TRBJ2-2|15|-|TRBV5-1
TGCGCCAGCAGCTTTGTCGGGAGGGCCACCGGGGAGCTGTTTTTT
CASSFVGRATGELFF
>-|TRBJ2-5|16|few|TRBV6-1
TGTGCCAGCAGTGAACCTACAGGCCCTCGGGGGGAGACCCAGTACTTC
CASSEPTGPRGETQYF
>-|TRBJ1-5|15|few|TRBV28
TGTGCCAGCAGTCCCCCACCGGGTGGCGACCAGCCCCAGCATTTT
CASSPPPGGDQPQHF
>-|TRBJ2-2|17|few|TRBV6-2/TRBV6-3
TGTGCCAGCAGTGAACATAGGGGTAGACCGAACACCGGGGAGCTGTTTTTT
CASSEHRGRPNTGELFF
>-|TRBJ2-4|13|once|TRBV19
TGTGCCACCAGTGGAGGGGCGGGAAACATTCAGTACTTC
CATSGGAGNIQYF
>-|TRBJ1-1|14|-|TRBV30
TGTGCCTGGAGTTCCCTCCTCGGGAACACTGAAGCTTTCTTT
CAWSSLLGNTEAFF
>-|TRBJ1-2|11|-|TRBV4-1
TGCGCCAGCACAGGAGTCTGGGGCTACACCTTC
CASTGVWGYTF
>-|TRBJ1-3|15|-|TRBV2
TGTGCCAGCAGTGGGCGGTTTAGCTCTGGAAACACCATATATTTT
CASSGRFSSGNTIYF
>-|TRBJ1-2|14|-|TRBV19
TGTGCCAGTAGTATAGTAGCCAGGGACTATGGCTACACCTTC
CASSIVARDYGYTF
>-|TRBJ2-7|13|many|TRBV6-5
TGTGCCAGCAGTTACGGGAACTCCTACGAGCAGTACTTC
CASSYGNSYEQYF
>-|TRBJ1-5|14|-|TRBV28
TGTGCCAGCAGTTTGGGAATAGGAGGACAGCCCCAGCATTTT
CASSLGIGGQPQHF
>-|TRBJ1-1|14|few|TRBV13
TGTGCCAGCAGCTTTAGCAGCAAGAACACTGAAGCTTTCTTT
CASSFSSKNTEAFF
>-|TRBJ1-1|10|-|TRBV30
TGTGCCTGGAGTAGAACGAAAGCTTTCTTT
CAWSRTKAFF
>TRBD1|TRBJ2-7|15|-|TRBV27
TGTGCCAGCAGTTTAAGGACAGGGCCGGCGGGGGAGCAGTACTTC
CASSLRTGPAGEQYF
>-|TRBJ1-5|12|many|TRBV28
TGTGCCAGCAGTTCCCGGGGCCAGCCCCAGCATTTT
CASSSRGQPQHF
>-|TRBJ1-5|13|-|TRBV12-3/TRBV12-4
TGTGCCAGCACGGGGATTAGCAATCAGCCCCAGCATTTT
CASTGISNQPQHF
>-|TRBJ1-4|15|-|TRBV18
TGTGCCAGCTCACCCTCGACAGTGACTAATGAAAAACTGTTTTTT
CASSPSTVTNEKLFF
>-|TRBJ2-5|16|-|TRBV7-9
TGTGCCAGCAGCCTACAAGGATCTCCGTCCCAAGAGACCCAGTACTTC
CASSLQGSPSQETQYF
>-|TRBJ1-1|13|few|TRBV7-9
TGTGCCAGCAGCTTCGGCGATGGGGGAGAAGCTTTCTTT
CASSFGDGGEAFF
>-|TRBJ1-2|15|few|TRBV27
TGTGCCAGCAAAAACCGGGAGGGAGCTAACTATGGCTACACCTTC
CASKNREGANYGYTF
>TRBD1|TRBJ2-7|14|-|TRBV6-1
TGTGCCAGCGGGATACCGGGACAGTACTACGAGCAGTACTTC
CASGIPGQYYEQYF
>-|TRBJ2-7|12|few|TRBV20-1
TGCAGTGCCCGCCAGAGAGCGGACGAGCAGTACTTC
CSARQRADEQYF
>TRBD1|TRBJ1-1|16|-|TRBV18
TGTGCCAGCTCACCCAGGGACAGGGAAGTTAGCACTGAAGCTTTCTTT
CASSPRDREVSTEAFF
>-|TRBJ1-2|11|-|TRBV6-2/TRBV6-3
TGTGCCAGCACTGAAAATTTGGAGGACACCTTC
CASTENLEDTF
>-|TRBJ1-1|14|-|TRBV6-5
TGTGCCAGCAGTTACGCACCACTGAACACTGAAGCTTTCTTT
CASSYAPLNTEAFF